This is a list of T cell receptor beta chains from one sample in a study of lymphopenia after photon versus proton radiotherapy. Measured with immunoSEQ multiplex PCR; TCRdb has only the in-frame clones, and not every one. The sample shows 67,000 or so clones, 87% of them seen only once. The sample here was peripheral blood, taken from a patient treated with proton-based radiotherapy. The receptors were sampled from a man older than 75 with esophageal cancer. Both conserved end residues are part of each CDR3. The order of the fields is D gene, J gene, clone size, V gene, CDR3 protein, CDR3 DNA. The D gene is left open where the match is weak. Clone size, where shown, is once, few, many, or a class for clones that have expanded.

>-|TRBJ1-1|-|TRBV6-1
CASINTLNTEAFF
TGTGCCAGCATAAACACTCTGAACACTGAAGCTTTCTTT
>-|TRBJ2-7|-|TRBV28
CATERSGGAYEQYF
TGTGCCACTGAGAGGTCCGGAGGTGCCTACGAGCAGTACTTC
>TRBD1|TRBJ2-7|-|TRBV5-5
CASSLATGGNYEQYF
TGTGCCAGCAGCTTGGCGACAGGGGGTAACTACGAGCAGTACTTC
>-|TRBJ2-5|-|TRBV7-3
CASSRGSQETQYF
TGTGCCAGCAGCCGAGGGTCTCAAGAGACCCAGTACTTC
>TRBD2|TRBJ2-3|-|TRBV5-6
CASSLALAGGTDTQYF
TGTGCCAGCAGCTTGGCCCTGGCGGGAGGGACAGATACGCAGTATTTT
>TRBD1|TRBJ1-2|once|TRBV11-2
CASSYTGVYGYTF
TGTGCCAGCAGTTACACAGGGGTCTATGGCTACACCTTC
>-|TRBJ2-1|-|TRBV7-2
CASSLMERGEQFF
TGTGCCAGCAGCTTAATGGAAAGGGGTGAGCAGTTCTTC
>-|TRBJ2-3|-|TRBV19
CATEDRYTDTQYF
TGTGCCACCGAAGACCGGTACACAGATACGCAGTATTTT
>-|TRBJ1-1|-|TRBV15
CATSTSLNTEAFF
TGTGCCACCAGCACTTCACTGAACACTGAAGCTTTCTTT
>-|TRBJ2-5|-|TRBV2
CASSEIEETQYF
TGTGCCAGCAGTGAAATAGAAGAGACCCAGTACTTC
>TRBD1|TRBJ1-1|few|TRBV14
CASSQGPTGRNTEAFF
TGTGCCAGCAGCCAGGGTCCGACAGGGCGGAACACTGAAGCTTTCTTT
>TRBD1|TRBJ1-6|-|TRBV5-1
CASSPSTGGSYNSPLHF
TGCGCCAGCAGTCCATCGACAGGGGGCTCCTATAATTCACCCCTCCACTTT
>-|TRBJ1-1|once|TRBV28
CASGVWGEYTEAFF
TGTGCCAGTGGTGTCTGGGGCGAGTACACTGAAGCTTTCTTT
>TRBD2|TRBJ2-1|-|TRBV4-3
CASSQGSGSGSRRHGYDEQFF
TGCGCCAGCAGCCAGGGGTCTGGTAGCGGGAGTCGTCGTCATGGATATGATGAGCAGTTCTTC
>-|TRBJ2-7|once|TRBV19
CASSWTQSYEQYF
TGTGCCAGTAGTTGGACCCAGTCCTACGAGCAGTACTTC
>TRBD1|TRBJ2-7|-|TRBV30
CAWTWGQGSYEQYF
TGTGCCTGGACTTGGGGACAGGGATCCTACGAGCAGTACTTC
>-|TRBJ1-4|-|TRBV19
CASSIYSPNEKLFF
TGTGCCAGTAGTATCTATAGTCCTAATGAAAAACTGTTTTTT
>TRBD1|TRBJ2-7|few|TRBV7-7
CASSLDRGSYEQYF
TGTGCCAGCAGCTTAGACAGGGGGTCCTACGAGCAGTACTTC
>TRBD2|TRBJ2-7|once|TRBV6-5
CASSYRGDSSSYEQYF
TGTGCCAGCAGTTACCGGGGGGACTCGAGTTCCTACGAGCAGTACTTC
>-|TRBJ2-3|-|TRBV28
CASSFPITRSSTDTQYF
TGTGCCAGCAGTTTCCCCATTACTCGATCTAGCACAGATACGCAGTATTTT
>-|TRBJ1-5|-|TRBV6-1
CASSVAYDDQPQHF
TGTGCCAGCAGTGTAGCCTACGATGATCAGCCCCAGCATTTT
>-|TRBJ1-5|-|TRBV7-2
CASSLVGDQPQHF
TGTGCCAGCAGCTTAGTTGGGGATCAGCCCCAGCATTTT
>-|TRBJ2-7|-|TRBV21-1
CASSKKGSHSYEQYF
TGTGCCAGCAGCAAGAAAGGCTCGCATTCCTACGAGCAGTACTTC
>-|TRBJ2-6|once|TRBV9
CASSPTVSGANVLTF
TGTGCCAGCAGCCCGACAGTCTCTGGGGCCAACGTCCTGACTTTC
>TRBD2|TRBJ2-1|-|TRBV7-9
CASSLAHGGLAYNEQFF
TGTGCCAGCAGCTTAGCGCATGGAGGACTAGCCTACAATGAGCAGTTCTTC
>TRBD1|TRBJ1-2|few|TRBV11-2
CASSSSDRGGGYTF
TGTGCCAGCAGCTCCTCGGACAGGGGAGGTGGCTACACCTTC
>-|TRBJ1-2|-|TRBV5-8
CASSLAGGAPAGANYGYTF
TGTGCCAGCAGCTTGGCCGGGGGGGCACCTGCCGGGGCTAACTATGGCTACACCTTC
>-|TRBJ2-1|-|TRBV28
CASKPPGAAYNEQFF
TGTGCCAGCAAACCCCCCGGAGCGGCCTACAATGAGCAGTTCTTC
>-|TRBJ2-1|-|TRBV29-1
CSVSTVSSYNEQFF
TGCAGCGTTTCGACAGTGAGCTCCTACAATGAGCAGTTCTTC
>-|TRBJ2-7|-|TRBV5-1
CASSTGPMGYEQYF
TGCGCCAGCAGCACGGGCCCCATGGGCTACGAGCAGTACTTC
>TRBD1|TRBJ1-3|few|TRBV5-1
CASSLASGGEHSGNTIYF
TGCGCCAGCAGCTTGGCCTCAGGGGGCGAACACTCTGGAAACACCATATATTTT
>-|TRBJ2-7|-|TRBV12-5
CASGLDSSYEQYF
TGTGCTAGTGGTTTGGACTCGTCCTACGAGCAGTACTTC
>TRBD1|TRBJ2-3|-|TRBV10-1
CASSETGGFTDTQYF
TGCGCCAGCAGTGAGACAGGGGGATTCACAGATACGCAGTATTTT
>-|TRBJ1-5|-|TRBV7-2
CASSPILGGPQPQHF
TGTGCCAGCAGTCCCATCCTGGGGGGGCCTCAGCCCCAGCATTTT
>-|TRBJ2-6|-|TRBV30
CAWGTQGFGSGANVLTF
TGTGCCTGGGGTACACAGGGTTTTGGCTCTGGGGCCAACGTCCTGACTTTC
>-|TRBJ2-7|-|TRBV7-2
CASSLVLREQYF
TGTGCCAGCAGCTTAGTGTTGCGGGAGCAGTACTTC
>TRBD1|TRBJ1-4|-|TRBV4-1
CASSQGQSNEKLFF
TGCGCCAGCAGCCAGGGACAGTCTAATGAAAAACTGTTTTTT
>-|TRBJ1-2|-|TRBV5-5
CASSLVLDGYTF
TGTGCCAGCAGCTTGGTGTTAGATGGCTACACCTTC
>-|TRBJ2-7|-|TRBV14
CASDKGDYEQYF
TGTGCCAGCGACAAGGGGGACTACGAGCAGTACTTC
>-|TRBJ2-7|-|TRBV19
CASSIGLVGLTYEQYF
TGTGCCAGTAGTATTGGTCTGGTCGGCCTCACCTACGAGCAGTACTTC
>TRBD1|TRBJ1-1|-|TRBV11-2
CASSFVRGSTEAFF
TGTGCCAGCAGCTTCGTCAGGGGGAGCACTGAAGCTTTCTTT
>-|TRBJ2-3|once|TRBV6-5
CASSYSTHYTQYF
TGTGCCAGCAGTTACTCGACCCACTACACGCAGTATTTT
>TRBD1|TRBJ1-2|-|TRBV2
CASSDLWTGGAPYTF
TGTGCCAGCAGTGATCTCTGGACAGGGGGCGCTCCCTACACCTTC
>-|TRBJ1-1|-|TRBV11-2
CASSLAPTANTEAFF
TGTGCCAGCAGCTTGGCACCGACGGCGAACACTGAAGCTTTCTTT
>TRBD1|TRBJ2-2|-|TRBV5-1
CASKRGLSTGELFF
TGCGCCAGCAAAAGGGGGCTCTCGACCGGGGAGCTGTTTTTT
>-|TRBJ2-3|-|TRBV18
CASSPTAVIGFDTDTQYF
TGTGCCAGCTCACCGACTGCGGTGATCGGGTTTGACACAGATACGCAGTATTTT
>-|TRBJ2-7|-|TRBV5-6
CASSLDRAEQYF
TGTGCCAGCAGCTTGGATCGGGCCGAGCAGTACTTC
>TRBD2|TRBJ2-7|once|TRBV30
CAANRGGAGSYEQYF
TGTGCCGCCAACCGGGGGGGGGCGGGTTCCTACGAGCAGTACTTC
>-|TRBJ1-3|-|TRBV11-2
CASNQGQDGNTIYF
TGTGCCAGCAACCAGGGACAAGATGGAAACACCATATATTTT
>-|TRBJ1-5|-|TRBV20-1
CSARDDGPPHF
TGCAGTGCTAGAGACGACGGACCTCCGCATTTT
>-|TRBJ2-5|-|TRBV2
CASSASGLSGQTQYF
TGTGCCAGCAGCGCGTCCGGGTTGAGCGGGCAGACCCAGTACTTC
>-|TRBJ1-1|-|TRBV29-1
CSVRGRGGYHTEAFF
TGCAGCGTTCGGGGTCGGGGGGGCTACCACACTGAAGCTTTCTTT
>TRBD2|TRBJ2-7|-|TRBV7-7
CASSPSASGRTEQYF
TGTGCCAGCAGCCCCTCCGCTAGCGGGAGGACCGAGCAGTACTTC
>-|TRBJ2-5|-|TRBV29-1
CSVQPGLETQYF
TGCAGCGTCCAACCAGGTTTGGAGACCCAGTACTTC
>-|TRBJ1-1|-|TRBV4-3
CASSQVVVGTEAFF
TGCGCCAGCAGCCAAGTGGTTGTGGGCACTGAAGCTTTCTTT
>-|TRBJ1-1|-|TRBV11-2
CASSPTWGGNTEAFF
TGTGCCAGCAGCCCAACGTGGGGGGGGAACACTGAAGCTTTCTTT
>-|TRBJ1-5|-|TRBV23-1
CASSQSEGGSNQPQHF
TGCGCCAGCAGTCAATCAGAGGGGGGAAGCAATCAGCCCCAGCATTTT
>-|TRBJ2-2|many|TRBV7-6
CASSPFLGHGELFF
TGTGCCAGCAGCCCATTCCTTGGGCACGGGGAGCTGTTTTTT
>-|TRBJ1-6|-|TRBV2
CASSGGTPNNSPLHF
TGTGCCAGCAGTGGCGGGACACCTAATAATTCACCCCTCCACTTT
>-|TRBJ2-5|-|TRBV2
CASTGGSLETQYF
TGTGCCAGCACTGGGGGCAGTCTGGAGACCCAGTACTTC